This T cell receptor (beta chain) was retrieved from a study of patients and donors after allogeneic stem cell transplantation. TCRdb ran MiXCR on the RT-PCR reads and lists one entry per CDR3 protein. The table shows some 880,000 distinct CDR3 sequences, with roughly 17% occurring only once. This receptor was obtained from a human donor who was either an allogeneic HSCT recipient or a stem cell or donor lymphocyte infusion donor (not recorded which). It is not recorded whose cells these are; they may come from a transplant donor. Sequenced sample: blood, either unsorted or a sorted T cell fraction (not recorded which).

The CDR3 nucleotides are TGTGCCAGCAGTTACCCATCAGGGAAGGATCAAAACATTCAGTACTTC. It encodes CASSYPSGKDQNIQYF. The rearrangement uses TRBV6-2 or TRBV6-3 and TRBJ2-4; D possibly corresponds to TRBD1 (5 bases). Trimming took off 2 bases at V and 5 bases at J, with 16 bases between the two ends. Germline CDR1 and CDR2: MNHEY and SVGEGT. This CDR3 is built from 16 residues.